These 18 T cell receptor beta chains came from one sample sequenced in a study of CD8 T cells in ankylosing spondylitis. Overall study findings and caveats: What seemed typical of ankylosing spondylitis blood was a TCR beta motif built from about 8 highly homologous variants.

No antigen has been identified for these receptors. TCRdb reprocessed the 5' RACE reads with MiXCR, giving one entry per CDR3 protein. Among 700,000 or so distinct CDR3 sequences listed, roughly 19% were seen once. The sample comprised blood, either unsorted or a sorted T cell fraction (not recorded which). The receptors stem from a male donor with ankylosing spondylitis.

The genes are TRBV20-1 and TRBJ1-6; no definite D call. This CDR3 spans 14 amino acids. The V end lost 3 bases, the J end lost 6 bases, and 12 bases lay between the germline ends. Germline V lookup: CDR1 DFQATT, CDR2 SNEGSKA (reference sequence). CDR3 sequence reads: CSASDAVGNSPLHF. As DNA, the CDR3 is TGCAGTGCTAGTGACGCGGTCGGTAATTCACCCCTCCACTTT.

The chain carries TRBV7-2 and TRBJ2-4; D perhaps matches TRBD2 (6 bases). V lost 0 bases, J lost 7 bases, and 13 bases lay in between. This CDR3 is 15 amino acids long. Germline V gives CDR1 SGHTA, CDR2 FQGNSA. DNA for the CDR3: TGTGCCAGCAGCTTAGCGGTAATAGCGGCGAACATTCAGTACTTC. It encodes CASSLAVIAANIQYF. Drawing the rest from reference TRBV7-2 and TRBJ2-4, the complete variable domain is GAGVSQSPSNKVTEKGKDVELRCDPISGHTALYWYRQSLGQGLEFLIYFQGNSAPDKSGLPSDRFSAERTGGSVSTLTIQRTQQEDSAVYLCASSLAVIAANIQYFGAGTRLSVL.

This chain uses TRBV2 with TRBJ2-5; the match to TRBD2 covers 7 bases. The V segment lost 7 bases and the J segment 5 bases; nucleotides outside the gene matches: 7. This CDR3 has 13 amino acids. Germline V gene data show CDR1 as SNHLY and CDR2 as FYNNEI. The CDR3 bases are TGTGCCAGCACCGGGGGGACGTGGGAGACCCAGTACTTC. Its translation is CASTGGTWETQYF. The full variable domain, its missing parts supplied by reference TRBV2 and TRBJ2-5, is EPEVTQTPSHQVTQMGQEVILRCVPISNHLYFYWYRQILGQKVEFLVSFYNNEISEKSEIFDDQFSVERPDGSNFTLKIRSTKLEDSAMYFCASTGGTWETQYFGPGTRLLVL.

V and J are TRBV4-2 and TRBJ2-6; the D gene is possibly TRBD2 (6 bases). CDR1 is LGHNA and CDR2 is YNFKEQ in the germline V gene. The CDR3 sequence is 18 residues long. The germline V and J ends were trimmed by 0 bases and 13 bases, with 25 bases remaining between them. The CDR3, as DNA: TGTGCCAGCAGCCAAGAATGGGCGGGTAGCGGCCCTGGGAGGGTCCTGACTTTC. This encodes CASSQEWAGSGPGRVLTF.

The chain carries TRBV7-9 and TRBJ2-7, with D perhaps given as TRBD1 or TRBD2 (5 bases each). V lost 0 bases, J lost 2 bases, and 8 bases lay in between. The CDR3 spans 14 residues. Germline V CDR1 and CDR2: SEHNR, FQNEAQ (reference sequence). The CDR3 spells CASSLAGDPYEQYF. CDR3 DNA sequence: TGTGCCAGCAGCTTAGCGGGGGATCCCTACGAGCAGTACTTC.

The sample holds many counts of this clonotype. The chain carries TRBV5-5 and TRBJ2-1; D remains ambiguous. This CDR3 has 15 residues. Germline V CDR1 and CDR2: SGHKS, YYEKEE (reference sequence). V lost 3 bases and J 4 bases, leaving 14 bases between the germline ends. For the CDR3, the DNA is TGTGCCAGCAGCTCGGGTCAGGAGAGTTACAATGAGCAGTTCTTC. Translating gives CASSSGQESYNEQFF.

The CDR3 loop is CASSQDQGSLEEQFF. CDR3 nucleotide sequence: TGCGCCAGCAGCCAAGATCAGGGCTCCCTGGAGGAGCAGTTCTTC. This chain connects TRBV4-1 to TRBJ2-1; possibly TRBD1 for D (5 bases). CDR3 length equals 15 residues. Trimming pared 0 bases from V and 10 bases from J, leaving 16 bases between. Germline V CDR1 and CDR2: MGHRA, YSYEKL.

V and J are TRBV12-3 or TRBV12-4 and TRBJ2-1; 13 bases are shared with TRBD2. V was pared by 5 bases and J by 9 bases, with 4 bases of the junction left unmatched. The CDR3 is 14 residues long. DNA of the CDR3: TGTGCCAGCAGTACTAGCGGGAGGGTGGGTGAGCAGTTCTTC. The encoded protein is CASSTSGRVGEQFF.

This chain links TRBV12-3 or TRBV12-4 with TRBJ1-4; D ambiguous. V dropped 5 bases and J dropped 8 bases, with 12 bases sitting between them. The CDR3 totals 13 residues. DNA of the CDR3: TGTGCCAGCAGTACCCCGGACGTGGAAAAACTGTTTTTT. Translation: CASSTPDVEKLFF.

V usage is TRBV6-2 or TRBV6-3 and J usage is TRBJ2-1; D might be TRBD1 or TRBD2, each matching 5 bases. Germline CDR1 and CDR2: MNHEY and SVGEGT. The CDR3 extends over 13 amino acids. V lost 7 bases to trimming and J lost 11 bases, with 18 bases between them. The CDR3 DNA reads as TGTGCCAGCAATAATCGGGGACCCGACAAGCAGTTCTTC. The encoded protein is CASNNRGPDKQFF.

V and J are TRBV6-6 and TRBJ1-1; D uncertain. Looked up from germline, CDR1 is MNHNY and CDR2 is SVGAGI (reference sequence). The CDR3 totals 13 residues. V lost 2 bases and J lost 5, with 9 bases in between. The chain's CDR3 is CASSYSERTEAFF. The CDR3 DNA is TGTGCCAGCAGTTACAGTGAGAGGACTGAAGCTTTCTTT.

The CDR3 nucleotides are TGTGCTGCACGGGAGGGCCACCAAACCTACGAGCAGTACTTC. As protein: CAAREGHQTYEQYF. The chain combines TRBV28 with TRBJ2-7, with 8 bases lining up with TRBD2. Per germline, CDR1 MDHEN and CDR2 SYDVKM. This CDR3 has 14 amino acids.

This clonotype was observed a handful of times. This chain links TRBV27 with TRBJ2-4, with D perhaps assigned TRBD1 or TRBD2 (5 bases each). The germline V gene has CDR1 MNHEY and CDR2 SMNVEV (reference sequence). V lost 8 bases to trimming and J lost 1 base, with 15 bases between them. This CDR3 has 15 amino acids. The CDR3 sequence is CASQALGVAKNIQYF. CDR3 sequence (DNA): TGTGCCAGCCAGGCCTTGGGGGTCGCCAAAAACATTCAGTACTTC.

This clonotype was counted a few times. This rearrangement joins TRBV12-3 or TRBV12-4 to TRBJ1-4, with no clear D. Deletions cut 3 bases from V and 5 bases from J, with 10 bases between. The CDR3 totals 14 residues. DNA of the CDR3: TGTGCCAGCAGTTTCAAAGGGATAAATGAAAAACTGTTTTTT. It encodes CASSFKGINEKLFF.

There are a few counts of this clonotype. The chain employs TRBV5-1 and TRBJ2-1; TRBD1 aligns across 7 bases. The CDR3 length is 16 residues. Trimming cost V 4 bases and J 2 bases; bases outside gene matches: 9. Germline values: CDR1 SGHRS, CDR2 YFSETQ. CDR3 in amino acids: CASSAYRGPPYNEQFF. The DNA for the CDR3 is TGCGCCAGCAGCGCCTACAGGGGACCGCCCTACAATGAGCAGTTCTTC.

This clonotype came up a few times. The gene calls are TRBV28 and TRBJ2-1; TRBD1 or TRBD2 may be the D gene (6 bases each). The CDR3 contains 16 residues. Between the trimmed V and J ends, which lost 1 base and 6 bases, there was a span of 16 bases. CDR1 is MDHEN, CDR2 SYDVKM, per germline. As DNA, the CDR3 is TGTGCCAGCAGTTTATACGTCCGAGAGGGGGGCAATGAGCAGTTCTTC. Its translation is CASSLYVREGGNEQFF.

This clonotype was seen more than once but under ten times. The chain uses TRBV20-1 and TRBJ2-7; D is possibly TRBD1 (5 bases). CDR1 and CDR2 from the germline V gene are DFQATT and SNEGSKA (reference sequence). The CDR3 extends over 13 amino acids. V gave up 2 bases and J gave up 7 bases, with 15 bases separating them. CDR3 coding DNA: TGCAGTGCTAGACCAGCAGGGAACGCTGAGCAGTACTTC. Translated: CSARPAGNAEQYF.

The chain is built from TRBV11-2 and TRBJ2-5; D is perhaps TRBD2 (5 bases). The CDR3 loop spans 15 amino acids. V was cut by 0 bases and J by 5 bases, with 13 bases left in between. Germline V CDR1 and CDR2: SGHAT, FQNNGV. CDR3 amino acids: CASSLEDSLGETQYF. The DNA for the CDR3 is TGTGCCAGCAGCTTAGAGGACTCACTCGGGGAGACCCAGTACTTC.